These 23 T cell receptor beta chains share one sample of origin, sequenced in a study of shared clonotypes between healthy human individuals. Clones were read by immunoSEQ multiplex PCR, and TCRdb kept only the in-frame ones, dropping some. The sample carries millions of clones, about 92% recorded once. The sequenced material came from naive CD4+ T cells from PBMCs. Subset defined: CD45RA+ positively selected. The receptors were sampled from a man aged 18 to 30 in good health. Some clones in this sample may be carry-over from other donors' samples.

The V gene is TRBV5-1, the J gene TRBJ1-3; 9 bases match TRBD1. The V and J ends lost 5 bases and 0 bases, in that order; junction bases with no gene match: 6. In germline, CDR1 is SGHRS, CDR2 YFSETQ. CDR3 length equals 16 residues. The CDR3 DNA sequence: TGCGCCAGCAGACCAGGACAGGGGCACTCTGGAAACACCATATATTTT. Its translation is CASRPGQGHSGNTIYF.

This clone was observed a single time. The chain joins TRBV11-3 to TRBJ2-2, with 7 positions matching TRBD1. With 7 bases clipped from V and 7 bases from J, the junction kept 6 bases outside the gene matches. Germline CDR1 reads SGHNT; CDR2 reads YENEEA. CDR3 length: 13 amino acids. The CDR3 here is CASTQGEYGELFF. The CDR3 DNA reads TGTGCCAGCACCCAGGGGGAGTACGGGGAGCTGTTTTTT. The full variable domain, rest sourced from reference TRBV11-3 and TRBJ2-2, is EAGVVQSPRYKIIEKKQPVAFWCNPISGHNTLYWYLQNLGQGPELLIRYENEEAVDDSQLPKDRFSAERLKGVDSTLKIQPAELGDSAVYLCASTQGEYGELFFGEGSRLTVL.

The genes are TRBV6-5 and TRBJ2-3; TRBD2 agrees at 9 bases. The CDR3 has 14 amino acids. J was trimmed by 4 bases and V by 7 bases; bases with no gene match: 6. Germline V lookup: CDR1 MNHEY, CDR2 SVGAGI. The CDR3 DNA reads TGTGCCAGCACCCAGAGGACTAGCGCAGATACGCAGTATTTT. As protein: CASTQRTSADTQYF.

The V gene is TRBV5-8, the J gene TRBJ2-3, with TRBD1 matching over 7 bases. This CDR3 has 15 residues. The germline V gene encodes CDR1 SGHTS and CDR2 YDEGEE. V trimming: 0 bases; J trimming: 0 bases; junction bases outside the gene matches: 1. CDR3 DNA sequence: TGTGCCAGCAGCTTGGGACAGGGAAGCACAGATACGCAGTATTTT. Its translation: CASSLGQGSTDTQYF.

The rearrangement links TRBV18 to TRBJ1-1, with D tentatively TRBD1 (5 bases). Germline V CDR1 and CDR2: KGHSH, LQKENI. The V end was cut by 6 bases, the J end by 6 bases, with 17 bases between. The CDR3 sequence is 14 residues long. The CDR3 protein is CASSQTGGRAEAFF. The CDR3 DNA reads TGTGCCAGCTCCCAGACGGGGGGGAGGGCTGAAGCTTTCTTT.

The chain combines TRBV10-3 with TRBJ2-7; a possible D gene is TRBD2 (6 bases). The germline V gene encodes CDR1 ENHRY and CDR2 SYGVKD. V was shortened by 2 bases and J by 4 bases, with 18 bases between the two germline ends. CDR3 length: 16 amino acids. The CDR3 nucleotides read TGTGCCATCAGTGAGCCCCCGGGGGAAGGGAGATACGAGCAGTACTTC. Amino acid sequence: CAISEPPGEGRYEQYF.

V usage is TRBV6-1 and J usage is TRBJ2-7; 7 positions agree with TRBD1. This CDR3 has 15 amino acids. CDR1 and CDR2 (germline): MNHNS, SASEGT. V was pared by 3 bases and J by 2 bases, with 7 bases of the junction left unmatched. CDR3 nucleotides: TGTGCCAGCAGTGATACCCCAGGGGGAACCTACGAGCAGTACTTC. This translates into CASSDTPGGTYEQYF.

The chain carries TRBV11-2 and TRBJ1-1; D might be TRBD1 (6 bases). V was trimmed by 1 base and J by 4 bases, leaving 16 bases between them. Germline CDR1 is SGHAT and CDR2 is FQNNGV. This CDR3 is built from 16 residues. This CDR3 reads CASSLVWGGGGTEAFF. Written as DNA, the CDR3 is TGTGCCAGCAGCTTAGTTTGGGGCGGAGGGGGCACTGAAGCTTTCTTT.

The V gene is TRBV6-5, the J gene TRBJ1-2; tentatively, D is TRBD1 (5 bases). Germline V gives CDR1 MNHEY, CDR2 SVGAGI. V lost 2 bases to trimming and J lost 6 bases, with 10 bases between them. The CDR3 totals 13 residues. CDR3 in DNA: TGTGCCAGCAGTTACGGCAGGGACGATGGCTACACCTTC. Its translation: CASSYGRDDGYTF.

The CDR3 here is CASSPYTGVRTEAFF. The CDR3 DNA sequence: TGTGCCAGCAGCCCTTATACGGGGGTAAGAACTGAAGCTTTCTTT. The rearrangement uses TRBV7-2 and TRBJ1-1; a weak D match, TRBD1 (5 bases). Germline values: CDR1 SGHTA, CDR2 FQGNSA. The CDR3 spans 15 residues. Between the trimmed V and J ends, which lost 5 bases and 5 bases, there was a span of 18 bases.

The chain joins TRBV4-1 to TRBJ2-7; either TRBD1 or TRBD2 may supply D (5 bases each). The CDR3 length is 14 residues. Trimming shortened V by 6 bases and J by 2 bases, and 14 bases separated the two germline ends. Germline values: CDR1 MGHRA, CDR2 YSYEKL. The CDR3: CASSYPGQTYEQYF. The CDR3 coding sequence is TGCGCCAGCAGTTACCCGGGGCAGACCTACGAGCAGTACTTC.

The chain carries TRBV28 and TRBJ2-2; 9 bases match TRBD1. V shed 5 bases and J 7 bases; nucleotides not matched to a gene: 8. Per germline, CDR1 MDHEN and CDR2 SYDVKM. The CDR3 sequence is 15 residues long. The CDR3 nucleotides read TGTGCCAGCAGTCGTACAGGGGGCACTGGCGGGGAGCTGTTTTTT. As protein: CASSRTGGTGGELFF.

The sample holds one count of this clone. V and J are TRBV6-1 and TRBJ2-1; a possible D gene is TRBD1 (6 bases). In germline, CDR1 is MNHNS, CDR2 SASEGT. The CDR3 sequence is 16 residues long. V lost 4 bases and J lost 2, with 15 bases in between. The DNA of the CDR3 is TGTGCCAGCAGTGGTAGGACAGCGTCCACCTACAATGAGCAGTTCTTC. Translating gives CASSGRTASTYNEQFF.

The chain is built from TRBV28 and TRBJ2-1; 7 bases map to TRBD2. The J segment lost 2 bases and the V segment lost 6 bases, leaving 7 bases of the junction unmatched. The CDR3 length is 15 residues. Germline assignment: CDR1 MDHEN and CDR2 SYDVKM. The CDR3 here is CASSTPSGPYNEQFF. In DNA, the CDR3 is TGTGCCAGCAGCACTCCTAGCGGTCCCTACAATGAGCAGTTCTTC.

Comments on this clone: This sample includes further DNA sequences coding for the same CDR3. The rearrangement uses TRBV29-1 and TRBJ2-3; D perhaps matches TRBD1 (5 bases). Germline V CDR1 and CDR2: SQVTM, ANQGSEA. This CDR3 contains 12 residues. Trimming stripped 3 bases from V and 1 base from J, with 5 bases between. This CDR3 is CSVDRGTDTQYF. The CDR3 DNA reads TGCAGCGTTGACAGGGGCACAGATACGCAGTATTTT.

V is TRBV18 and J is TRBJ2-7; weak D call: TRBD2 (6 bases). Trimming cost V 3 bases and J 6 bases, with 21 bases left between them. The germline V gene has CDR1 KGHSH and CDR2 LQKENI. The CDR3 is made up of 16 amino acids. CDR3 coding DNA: TGTGCCAGCTCACCTCTCATCCAGGCGGGGAAGGCCGAGCAGTACTTC. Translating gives CASSPLIQAGKAEQYF.

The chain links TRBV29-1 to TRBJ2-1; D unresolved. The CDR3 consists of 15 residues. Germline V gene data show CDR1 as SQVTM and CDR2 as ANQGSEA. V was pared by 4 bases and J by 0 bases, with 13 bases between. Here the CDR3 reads CSVAVHSSSYNEQFF. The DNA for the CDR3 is TGCAGCGTTGCGGTCCACTCGAGCTCCTACAATGAGCAGTTCTTC.

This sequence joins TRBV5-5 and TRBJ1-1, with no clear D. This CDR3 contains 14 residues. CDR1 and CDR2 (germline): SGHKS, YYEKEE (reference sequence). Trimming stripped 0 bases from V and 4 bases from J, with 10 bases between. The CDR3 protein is CASSLASGGTEAFF. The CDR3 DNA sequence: TGTGCCAGCAGCTTGGCGTCGGGTGGCACTGAAGCTTTCTTT.

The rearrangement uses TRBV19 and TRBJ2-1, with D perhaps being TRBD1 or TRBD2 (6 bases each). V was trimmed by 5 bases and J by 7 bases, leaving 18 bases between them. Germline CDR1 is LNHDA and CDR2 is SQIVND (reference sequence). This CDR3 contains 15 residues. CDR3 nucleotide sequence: TGTGCCAGTAGTCCCCAACGGGGGCGACCAAATGAGCAGTTCTTC. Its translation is CASSPQRGRPNEQFF. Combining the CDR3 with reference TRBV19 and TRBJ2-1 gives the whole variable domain DGGITQSPKYLFRKEGQNVTLSCEQNLNHDAMYWYRQDPGQGLRLIYYSQIVNDFQKGDIAEGYSVSREKKESFPLTVTSAQKNPTAFYLCASSPQRGRPNEQFFGPGTRLTVL.

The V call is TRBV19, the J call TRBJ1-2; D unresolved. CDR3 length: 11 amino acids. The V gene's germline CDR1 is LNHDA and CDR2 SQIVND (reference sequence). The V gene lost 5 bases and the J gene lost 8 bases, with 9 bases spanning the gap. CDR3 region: CASSETRGYTF. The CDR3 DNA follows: TGTGCCAGTAGTGAGACGCGGGGCTACACCTTC. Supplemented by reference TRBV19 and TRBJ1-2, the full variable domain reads DGGITQSPKYLFRKEGQNVTLSCEQNLNHDAMYWYRQDPGQGLRLIYYSQIVNDFQKGDIAEGYSVSREKKESFPLTVTSAQKNPTAFYLCASSETRGYTFGSGTRLTVV.

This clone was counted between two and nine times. Here the CDR3 DNA reads TGTGCCAGTAGTATCTTTGGTTACACTGAAGCTTTCTTT. Its translation is CASSIFGYTEAFF. The chain recombines TRBV19 with TRBJ1-1; no definite D call. The CDR3 covers 13 residues. Germline loops: CDR1 LNHDA, CDR2 SQIVND (reference sequence). V shed 3 bases and J shed 3 bases, with 8 bases lying between them.

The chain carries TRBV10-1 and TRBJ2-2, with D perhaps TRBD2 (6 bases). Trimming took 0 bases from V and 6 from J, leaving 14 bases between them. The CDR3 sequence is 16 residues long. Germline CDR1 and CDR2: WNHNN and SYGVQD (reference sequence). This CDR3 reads CASSESGRGGSGELFF. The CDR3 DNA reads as TGCGCCAGCAGTGAGTCGGGTCGAGGAGGGTCCGGGGAGCTGTTTTTT.

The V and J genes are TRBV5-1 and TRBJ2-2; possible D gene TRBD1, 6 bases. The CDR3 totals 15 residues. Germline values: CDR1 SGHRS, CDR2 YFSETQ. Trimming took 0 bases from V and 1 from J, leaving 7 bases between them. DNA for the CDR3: TGCGCCAGCAGCTTGGGACAGGTGAACACCGGGGAGCTGTTTTTT. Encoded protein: CASSLGQVNTGELFF.